The clone carrying this TCR beta chain has at least ten counts. Germline V gene data show CDR1 as GTSNPN and CDR2 as SVGIG (reference sequence). The V end lost 0 bases, the J end lost 8 bases, and 19 bases lay between the germline ends. There are 15 residues in the CDR3. TCRdb reprocessed the RACE reads via MiXCR and lists one record per CDR3 protein. The data hold 50,000 to 65,000 distinct CDR3 sequences, with roughly 10% observed a single time. Time point: patch test 3, about 24 weeks after DPC sensitization. Treatment defined: therapeutic diphenylcyclopropenone sensitization with weekly scalp DPC. Ahead of applying each patch test, blood was sampled. This record comes from a study of human T cells and chemical hapten exposure.

The chain recombines TRBV30 with TRBJ1-1; D is unresolved. The source material was whole blood, sampled in connection with sensitization to the hapten diphenylcyclopropenone (DPC). The receptor was isolated from a woman aged 35 to 49 with alopecia areata. Some clones in this sample may be carry-over from other donors' samples. The CDR3 is CAWSVLASALMEAFF. The CDR3 bases are TGTGCCTGGAGTGTACTGGCAAGCGCCTTGATGGAAGCTTTCTTT.